This TCR beta chain was recovered during a study of blood T cell repertoires in COVID-19. Authors' methods: Estimates of nucleated cell counts were drawn from the amplification of reference gene primers. Generated by immunoSEQ multiplex PCR, the TCRdb table keeps only in-frame clones and is missing some. V, J and clone size are those of that table, while D and trimming were read from the DNA. This sample has roughly 98,000 clones, with 85% to 95% found just once. With V trimmed by 0 bases and J by 1 base, 0 bases remained unmatched. The CDR3 runs to 15 residues. Germline values: CDR1 SGHTA, CDR2 FQGNSA.

The chain links TRBV7-2 to TRBJ1-3; 7 bases map to TRBD1. The sequence was collected from a woman aged 60-75 years with active COVID-19. Sequencing was carried out using peripheral blood. The chain's CDR3 is CASSLATGSGNTIYF. As DNA, the CDR3 is TGTGCCAGCAGCTTAGCGACAGGGTCTGGAAACACCATATATTTT.